This TCR beta chain was found in a study of blood T cell repertoires in COVID-19 (dated by TCRdb to 2020 to 2022). For the study in its entirety: Collaborator samples came from the United States, Italy and Spain and covered acute and convalescent phases of COVID-19. The material from the prospective study consisted of cDNA or gDNA derived from T cells, B-cell-depleted T cells, or PBMCs. Subjects who had been exposed to COVID-19, were actively infected with it, or had recovered from it provided the deeply sampled blood TCRbeta repertoires that made up the dataset. The repertoires were released in a freely available public database intended as a resource for research on the immune response to SARS-CoV-2. The samples were drawn from two sources: the first 160 participants of the ongoing ImmuneRACE study, and 1,000 to 1,500 subjects contributed by 6 global collaborators. Sample metadata almost always included a de-identified subject ID, COVID-19 status, age in years and sex. HLA class I and class II types, where available, came from metadata supplied by the sample provider rather than from assay-based typing. Results and caveats for the whole study, not just this receptor: The amount of clinical and demographic metadata varied by source and participant and was provided uncurated.

For this chain, trimming is 2 bases at the V end and 1 base at the J end, and the number of junction bases without a gene match is 2. Measured from the cysteine to the phenylalanine, the CDR3 is 16 residues long. Solely the CDR3 DNA is kept, with 48 bases framed from the first base. CDR1 and CDR2, per the germline V gene, are SGHTA and FQGNSA. In the prospective study, participants were about 18 to 90 years old, resided in fewer than 25 geographic areas of the United States, and were enrolled through a virtual design. In the prospective study, participants were assigned to cohorts based on the clinical history participants reported in a screening survey and a study questionnaire. Mobile phlebotomists in the prospective study collected whole blood, serum and a nasopharyngeal or oropharyngeal swab from every participant. Prospective study participants could optionally give additional blood draws and questionnaires over an approximately two-month period. Before DNA extraction, blood samples from the prospective study were shipped at room temperature or frozen.

About this clone: The specificity of this receptor is unknown. No qualities accompany the bases; no much larger clone lies one base away.

The immunoSEQ Assay, a bias-controlled multiplex PCR, was used to amplify TCRbeta CDR3 regions from genomic DNA. In the authors' own workflow: Nucleated cell counts per sample were estimated from amplification of reference gene primers within the assay. To quantify the absolute abundance of each unique TCRbeta CDR3 rearrangement, sequence reads were collapsed and filtered. Productive Simpson clonality was computed per sample as the square root of Simpson's diversity index over productive rearrangements. As stored in TCRdb, this immuneACCESS dataset retains in-frame rearrangements with V and J assigned. A fraction of the clones does not appear; measured against another copy, unresolved V genes explain less than half of the discrepancy, and the remainder lacks a known reason. V and J calls and clone size are as listed in that table; D and trimming were resolved from the DNA. Within this sample are roughly 190,000 clones, with roughly 82% of them counted one time only. Jointly, the top ten make up approximately 4.7% of the sample.

The sequence was obtained from a woman aged 55-69 years with acute COVID-19. The chain was built from TRBV7-2 and TRBJ2-2; a stretch of 9 junction bases matches TRBD1. The material sequenced was PBMCs or T cells enriched from blood (not recorded which). The sequence in DNA is TGTGCCAGCAGCTTACAGGGACAGGGGAACACCGGGGAGCTGTTTTTT. It codes for CASSLQGQGNTGELFF.